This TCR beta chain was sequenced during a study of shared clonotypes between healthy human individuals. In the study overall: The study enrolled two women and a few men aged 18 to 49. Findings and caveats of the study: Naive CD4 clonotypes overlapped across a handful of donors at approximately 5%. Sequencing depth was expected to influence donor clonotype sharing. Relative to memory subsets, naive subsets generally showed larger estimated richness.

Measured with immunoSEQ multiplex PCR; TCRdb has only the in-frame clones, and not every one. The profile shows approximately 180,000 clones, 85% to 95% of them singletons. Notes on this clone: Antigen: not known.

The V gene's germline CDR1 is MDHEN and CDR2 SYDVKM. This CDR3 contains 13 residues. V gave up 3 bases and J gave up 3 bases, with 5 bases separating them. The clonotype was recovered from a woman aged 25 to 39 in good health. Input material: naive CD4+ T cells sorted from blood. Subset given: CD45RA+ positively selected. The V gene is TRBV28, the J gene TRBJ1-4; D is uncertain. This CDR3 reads CASSFAPNEKLFF. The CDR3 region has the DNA TGTGCCAGCAGTTTTGCCCCTAATGAAAAACTGTTTTTT.